This is a list of T cell receptor beta chains from one sample in a study of T-cell reconstitution after alpha-beta-depleted transplantation in children. TCRdb redid the calling of the PCR reads with MiXCR, one entry per CDR3 protein. The table shows about 290,000 distinct CDR3 sequences, with roughly 9.1% occurring only once. Sequences were derived from PBMCs, sampled before TCRalphabeta/CD19-depleted stem cell transplant. These receptors were taken from a boy in the first two years of life with acute myeloid leukemia, due to receive a stem cell transplant. CDR3s include the opening cysteine and the closing phenylalanine or tryptophan. Each record gives: J gene, V gene, D gene, clone size, CDR3 protein, CDR3 DNA. The D gene is left open where the match is weak. Size is omitted from some rows. Given values are once, few, many or a class for expanded clones.

TRBJ2-1,TRBV3-1,NA,many,CASSLDQGRFYNEQFF,TGTGCCAGCAGCCTTGACCAAGGGAGGTTCTACAATGAGCAGTTCTTC
TRBJ2-1,TRBV7-9,NA,many,CASSLGSTYNEQFF,TGTGCCAGCAGCTTAGGGAGTACCTACAATGAGCAGTTCTTC
TRBJ1-1,TRBV5-1,NA,few,CASRGGQIRKNTEAFF,TGCGCCAGCAGAGGTGGACAGATCCGGAAGAACACTGAAGCTTTCTTT
TRBJ2-6,TRBV28,NA,many,CASRKGGFSGANVLTF,TGTGCCAGCAGGAAAGGGGGTTTCTCTGGGGCCAACGTCCTGACTTTC
TRBJ2-3,TRBV7-2,NA,many,CASSLRRGTSTDTQYF,TGTGCCAGCAGCTTACGAAGGGGAACTAGCACAGATACGCAGTATTTT
TRBJ2-2,TRBV7-3,TRBD2,many,CASSLTGLAVTGELFF,TGTGCCAGCAGCTTAACAGGACTAGCGGTCACCGGGGAGCTGTTTTTT
TRBJ2-7,TRBV4-3,TRBD1,many,CASSQLGTGSSYEQYF,TGCGCCAGCAGCCAACTCGGGACAGGCAGCTCCTACGAGCAGTACTTC
TRBJ2-5,TRBV27,TRBD2,few,CASSWVGGGARETQYF,TGTGCCAGCAGTTGGGTCGGCGGGGGGGCCAGGGAGACCCAGTACTTC
TRBJ2-7,TRBV7-8,NA,many,CASSSNTGKSYEQYF,TGTGCCAGCAGCTCCAACACAGGGAAATCCTACGAGCAGTACTTC
TRBJ2-6,TRBV20-1,NA,NA,CSARPLSTGANVLTF,TGCAGTGCTAGACCCCTTTCAACTGGGGCCAACGTCCTGACTTTC
TRBJ2-3,TRBV7-8,NA,many,CASSLQWGRFITDTQYF,TGTGCCAGCAGCTTACAATGGGGGAGGTTTATCACAGATACGCAGTATTTT
TRBJ2-7,TRBV18,TRBD1,many,CASSPDRGVYEQYF,TGTGCCAGCTCACCGGACAGGGGAGTTTACGAGCAGTACTTC
TRBJ2-7,TRBV28,NA,many,CASNTVYEQYF,TGTGCCAGCAACACGGTCTACGAGCAGTACTTC
TRBJ2-2,TRBV13,NA,many,CASSFGGMNTGELFF,TGTGCCAGCAGCTTTGGCGGGATGAACACCGGGGAGCTGTTTTTT
TRBJ2-3,TRBV12-3/TRBV12-4,NA,many,CASSPFGETDTQYF,TGTGCCAGCAGTCCCTTTGGAGAGACAGATACGCAGTATTTT
TRBJ2-5,TRBV3-1,NA,many,CASSQDARGETQYF,TGTGCCAGCAGCCAAGATGCTCGGGGGGAGACCCAGTACTTC
TRBJ2-3,TRBV9,NA,many,CASSVAGGLRDTQYF,TGTGCCAGCAGCGTAGCTGGAGGTCTTCGCGATACGCAGTATTTT
TRBJ1-2,TRBV7-9,NA,many,CASSFGGYNYGYTF,TGTGCCAGCAGCTTCGGGGGCTATAACTATGGCTACACCTTC
TRBJ2-1,TRBV10-3,NA,many,CAISEAQDLYNEQFF,TGTGCCATCAGTGAGGCACAGGACTTATACAATGAGCAGTTCTTC
TRBJ2-1,TRBV15,TRBD2,few,CATSRARSSGRMDDYNEQFF,TGTGCCACCAGCAGAGCAAGAAGTAGCGGGAGAATGGACGACTACAATGAGCAGTTCTTC
TRBJ2-5,TRBV20-1,NA,many,CSASGRSETQYF,TGCAGTGCTTCGGGGAGATCGGAGACCCAGTACTTC
TRBJ2-2,TRBV12-3/TRBV12-4,TRBD2,NA,CASSPRPGGGAGELFF,TGTGCCAGCAGTCCACGCCCCGGGGGGGGTGCCGGGGAGCTGTTTTTT
TRBJ2-7,TRBV7-7,NA,few,CASSLGDTTSYEQYF,TGTGCTAGCAGCTTAGGGGACACAACCTCCTACGAGCAGTACTTC
TRBJ1-1,TRBV12-3/TRBV12-4,NA,few,CASSLASRRAKAFF,TGTGCCAGCAGTTTGGCCTCCAGGAGGGCTAAAGCTTTCTTT
TRBJ2-1,TRBV6-1,TRBD1,many,CASVAGGHYNEQFF,TGTGCCAGCGTGGCAGGGGGCCATTACAATGAGCAGTTCTTC
TRBJ2-1,TRBV7-2,TRBD2,many,CASSLELAGEQFF,TGTGCCAGCAGCTTAGAGCTAGCGGGAGAGCAGTTCTTC
TRBJ2-1,TRBV29-1,TRBD2,many,CCGGGYNEQFF,TGCTGCGGGGGTGGCTACAATGAGCAGTTCTTC
TRBJ2-1,TRBV29-1,TRBD1,many,CSVSGDRWGDNEQFF,TGCAGCGTCTCGGGGGACAGGTGGGGGGACAATGAGCAGTTCTTC
TRBJ1-5,TRBV7-2,TRBD1,NA,CASSLQGALTYQPQHF,TGTGCCAGCAGCCTACAGGGGGCCTTAACATATCAGCCCCAGCATTTT
TRBJ2-7,TRBV27,NA,many,CASSLSIIDYEQYF,TGTGCCAGCAGTTTATCCATTATCGACTACGAGCAGTACTTC
TRBJ2-5,TRBV7-3,TRBD2,many,CASSSMGLAVQETQYF,TGTGCCAGCAGCTCAATGGGACTAGCGGTCCAAGAGACCCAGTACTTC
TRBJ2-5,TRBV10-3,NA,many,CAISDHPQETQYF,TGTGCCATCAGTGATCATCCTCAAGAGACCCAGTACTTC
TRBJ1-3,TRBV2,NA,many,CATGRINFSGNTIYF,TGTGCCACAGGACGGATTAATTTCTCTGGAAACACCATATATTTT